One T cell receptor (beta chain) is described in this entry. Antigen: not known. These data originate in a study of T cell responses to AZD1222 COVID-19 vaccine. Study findings and constraints: Repertoire sampling happened only post peak T cell response. Donors were mostly white British, more females; clonal diversity possibly underestimated.

The CDR3 is made up of 14 amino acids. V lost 6 bases and J lost 1, with 10 bases in between. Germline V gene sequence: CDR1 SNHLY, CDR2 FYNNEI. Profiling relied on immunoSEQ multiplex PCR, and the TCRdb table lists in-frame clones only, not all of them. Here the sample spans 100,000 to 120,000 clones, about nine tenths being singletons. Material: peripheral blood, obtained 28 days after the second AZD1222 dose. The TCR sequence derives from an adult who received the AZD1222 COVID-19 vaccine. The chain links TRBV2 to TRBJ2-1; D remains ambiguous. For the CDR3, the DNA is TGTGCCAGCAGGTCAGGTCGTTCCTACAATGAGCAGTTCTTC. Its translation: CASRSGRSYNEQFF.